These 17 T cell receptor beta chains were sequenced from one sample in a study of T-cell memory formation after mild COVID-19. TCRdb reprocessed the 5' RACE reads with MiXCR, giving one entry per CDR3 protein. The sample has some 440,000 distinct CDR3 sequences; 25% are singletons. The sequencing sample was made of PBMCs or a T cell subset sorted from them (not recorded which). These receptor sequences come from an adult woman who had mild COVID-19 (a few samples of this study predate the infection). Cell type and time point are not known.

CDR3 residues: CSAGLAGGPTGELFF. In DNA form, the CDR3 reads TGCAGTGCAGGACTAGCGGGGGGGCCGACCGGGGAGCTGTTTTTT. The chain carries TRBV20-1 and TRBJ2-2; 15 bases map to TRBD2. CDR3 length: 15 residues. Germline CDR1 DFQATT, CDR2 SNEGSKA (reference sequence). Losses at the gene ends were 6 bases for V and 5 bases for J; bases not matched to a gene: 4.

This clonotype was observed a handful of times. This chain's CDR3 is CASIEFNTEAFF. CDR3 DNA sequence: TGTGCCAGCATTGAGTTTAACACTGAAGCTTTCTTT. The chain has TRBV2 and TRBJ1-1; D is unresolved. V shed 7 bases and J shed 2 bases, with 8 bases lying between them. The CDR3 consists of 12 residues. CDR1 and CDR2 (germline): SNHLY, FYNNEI.

CDR3 coding DNA: TGTGCCAGCAGCCTGATAGCCTATGAGCAGTTCTTC. This sequence encodes CASSLIAYEQFF. This sequence joins TRBV14 and TRBJ2-1; D remains ambiguous. The CDR3 length is 12 residues. V lost 4 bases and J 8 bases, leaving 9 bases between the germline ends. The germline V gene has CDR1 SGHDN and CDR2 FVKESK.

CDR3 DNA sequence: TGTGCCAGCAGCACTAGCGGGGAATGGAATGAGCAGTTCTTC. Protein: CASSTSGEWNEQFF. The rearrangement links TRBV5-6 to TRBJ2-1; 10 nucleotides agree with TRBD2. This CDR3 is built from 14 residues. V trimming: 4 bases; J trimming: 7 bases; junction bases outside the gene matches: 5. Germline V gene lookup returns CDR1 SGHDT and CDR2 YYEEEE.

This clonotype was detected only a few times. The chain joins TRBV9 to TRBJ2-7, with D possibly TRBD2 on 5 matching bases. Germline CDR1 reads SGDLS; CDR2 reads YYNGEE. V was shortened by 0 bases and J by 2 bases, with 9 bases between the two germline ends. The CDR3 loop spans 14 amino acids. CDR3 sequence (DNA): TGTGCCAGCAGCGTAGAGAGGGAAACCTACGAGCAGTACTTC. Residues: CASSVERETYEQYF.

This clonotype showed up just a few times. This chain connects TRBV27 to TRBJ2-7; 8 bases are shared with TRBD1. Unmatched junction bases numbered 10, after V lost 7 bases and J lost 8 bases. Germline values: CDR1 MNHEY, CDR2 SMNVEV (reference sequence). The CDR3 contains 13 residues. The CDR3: CASKPGGAGKQYF. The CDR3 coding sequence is TGTGCCAGCAAGCCAGGGGGCGCGGGTAAGCAGTACTTC.

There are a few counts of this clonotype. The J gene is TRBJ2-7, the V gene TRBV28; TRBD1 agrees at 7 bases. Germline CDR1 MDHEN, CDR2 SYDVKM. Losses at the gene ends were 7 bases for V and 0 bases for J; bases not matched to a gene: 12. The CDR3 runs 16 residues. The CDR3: CASNPTPGQSSYEQYF. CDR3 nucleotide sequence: TGTGCCAGCAACCCCACCCCGGGACAGAGCTCCTACGAGCAGTACTTC.

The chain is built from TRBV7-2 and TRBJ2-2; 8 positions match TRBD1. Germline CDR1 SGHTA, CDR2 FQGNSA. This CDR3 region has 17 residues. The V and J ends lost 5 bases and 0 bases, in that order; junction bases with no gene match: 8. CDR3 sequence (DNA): TGTGCCAGCAGCCAGGACAGGGTTTATACGAACACCGGGGAGCTGTTTTTT. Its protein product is CASSQDRVYTNTGELFF.

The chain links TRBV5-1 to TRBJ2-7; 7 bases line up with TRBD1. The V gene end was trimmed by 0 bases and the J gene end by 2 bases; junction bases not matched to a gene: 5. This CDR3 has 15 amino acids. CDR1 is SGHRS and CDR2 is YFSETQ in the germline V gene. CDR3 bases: TGCGCCAGCAGCTTGGCTACAGGGGTTGCCTACGAGCAGTACTTC. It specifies CASSLATGVAYEQYF.

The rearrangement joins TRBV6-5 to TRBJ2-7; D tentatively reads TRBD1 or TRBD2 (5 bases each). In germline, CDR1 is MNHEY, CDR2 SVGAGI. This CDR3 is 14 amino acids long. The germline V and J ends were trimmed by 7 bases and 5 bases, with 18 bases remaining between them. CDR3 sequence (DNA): TGTGCCAGCAAACCGGGACCCTTAGTGGACGAGCAGTACTTC. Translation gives CASKPGPLVDEQYF.

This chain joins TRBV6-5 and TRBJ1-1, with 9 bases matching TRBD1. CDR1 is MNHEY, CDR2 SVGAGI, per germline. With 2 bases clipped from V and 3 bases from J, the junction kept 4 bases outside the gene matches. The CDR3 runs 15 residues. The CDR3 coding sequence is TGTGCCAGCAGTTACGGGGGACAGGGATACACTGAAGCTTTCTTT. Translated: CASSYGGQGYTEAFF.

Written as DNA, the CDR3 is TGTGCCAGCAGTGAATACGCTCTAAACTCTGGAAACACCATATATTTT. Translated: CASSEYALNSGNTIYF. This chain links TRBV25-1 with TRBJ1-3; no clear D. V shed 0 bases and J shed 0 bases, with 9 bases lying between them. The CDR3 covers 16 residues. Germline V gene data show CDR1 as MGHDK and CDR2 as SYGVNS.

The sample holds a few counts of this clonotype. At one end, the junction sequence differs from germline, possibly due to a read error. CDR3 DNA sequence: TGTGCCAGCAGACGGGAAGGAGAAAAACTGCTTTTT. This codes for CASRREGEKLLF. The chain has TRBV12-3 or TRBV12-4 and TRBJ1-4, with D unresolved. This CDR3 contains 12 residues.

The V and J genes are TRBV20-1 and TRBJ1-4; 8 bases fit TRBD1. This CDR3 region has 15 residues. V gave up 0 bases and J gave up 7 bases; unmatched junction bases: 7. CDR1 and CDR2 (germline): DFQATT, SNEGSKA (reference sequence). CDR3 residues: CSARDRQGHIEKLFF. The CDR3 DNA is TGCAGTGCTAGAGACCGACAGGGGCACATTGAAAAACTGTTTTTT.

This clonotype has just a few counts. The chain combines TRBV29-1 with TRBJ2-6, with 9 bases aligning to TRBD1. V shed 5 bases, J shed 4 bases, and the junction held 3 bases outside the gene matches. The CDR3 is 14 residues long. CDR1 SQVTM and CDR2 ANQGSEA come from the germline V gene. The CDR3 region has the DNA TGCAGCGTTACAGGGGGCTCCGGGGCCAACGTCCTGACTTTC. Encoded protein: CSVTGGSGANVLTF.

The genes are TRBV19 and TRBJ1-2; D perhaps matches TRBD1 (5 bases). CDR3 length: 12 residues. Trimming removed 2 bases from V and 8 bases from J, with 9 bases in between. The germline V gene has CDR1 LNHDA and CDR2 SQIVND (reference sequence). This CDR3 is CASSIQGRGYTF. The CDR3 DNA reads TGTGCCAGTAGTATACAGGGTCGGGGCTACACCTTC.

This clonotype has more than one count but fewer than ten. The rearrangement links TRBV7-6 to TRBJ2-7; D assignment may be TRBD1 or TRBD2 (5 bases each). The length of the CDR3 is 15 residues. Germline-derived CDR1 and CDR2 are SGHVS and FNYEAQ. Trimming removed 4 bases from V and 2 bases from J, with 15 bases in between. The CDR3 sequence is CASSSRSGRTYEQYF. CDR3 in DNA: TGTGCCAGCAGCTCCCGGTCGGGACGGACCTACGAGCAGTACTTC.